This TCR beta chain was sequenced during a study of shared clonotypes between healthy human individuals. Study context: Each donor had three CD4 naive, three CD4 memory, two CD8 naive and one CD8 memory plate.

Samples underwent the assay at deep level. The table came from immunoSEQ multiplex PCR; TCRdb's copy has only in-frame clones and leaves some out. This sample yields hundreds of thousands of clones, of which approximately 79% are seen a single time; approximately 1.8% belongs to the top ten. With regard to this clone: Its antigen is undetermined.

The CDR3 is 14 amino acids. Germline values: CDR1 WSHSY, CDR2 SAAADI. Trimming stripped 6 bases from V and 7 bases from J, with 16 bases between. Study outcomes and limitations: Relative to memory subsets, naive subsets generally showed larger estimated richness. Rarefaction curves obtained for sorted subsets showed sequencing incomplete despite large depth.

J is TRBJ2-1 and V is TRBV10-2; TRBD1 might be the D (5 bases). Sequencing used memory CD4+ T cells sorted from blood. Subset denoted: CD45RA-negative fraction. The source of this sequence is a woman aged 30 to 39 in good health. DNA of the CDR3: TGCGCCAGCAGCCGCTCCCAGCCAGGGAATGAGCAGTTCTTC. This translates into CASSRSQPGNEQFF.